The rows below give T cell receptor beta chains drawn from one sample of a study of blood T cell repertoires in COVID-19. Sequenced by immunoSEQ multiplex PCR; TCRdb stores in-frame clones only, minus some. This sample has under 55,000 clones, with under 85% found just once. The specimen sequenced was peripheral blood. These TCRs come from a human donor in a cohort sampled during active COVID-19. The CDR3 runs from the conserved cysteine through the conserved F or W. The order of the fields is D gene, J gene, V gene, clone size, CDR3 DNA, CDR3 protein. The D gene is left open where the match is weak. Size is omitted from some rows. Given values are once, few, many or a class for expanded clones.

- TRBJ1-2 TRBV7-2 once TGTGCCAGCAGCTTAGCCCTAGAATGGACACATGGCTACACCTTC CASSLALEWTHGYTF
- TRBJ2-1 TRBV24-1 few TGTGCCACCAGTGATTTAGGAAGGGGCCCGAGCTCCTACAATGAGCAGTTCTTC CATSDLGRGPSSYNEQFF
TRBD2 TRBJ2-1 TRBV6-5 once TGTGCCAGCAGTTATAGCGGGGGCCGTGGGAATGAGCAGTTCTTC CASSYSGGRGNEQFF
- TRBJ2-7 TRBV18 - TGTGCCAGCTCACCAGTCGGTGACGAGCAGTACTTC CASSPVGDEQYF
- TRBJ1-6 TRBV6-5 - TGTGCCAGCAGTTACTCGATCGAACTTCGGTCACCCCTCCACTTT CASSYSIELRSPLHF
- TRBJ1-4 TRBV12-3/TRBV12-4 few TGTGCCAGCACTCTTACAGGGAGTGAAAAACTGTTTTTT CASTLTGSEKLFF
TRBD2 TRBJ2-2 TRBV11-2 - TGTGCCAGCAGCTTAGACTTGGGAACTAGCGAGGACTCGGGGGCCGGGGAGCTGTTTTTT CASSLDLGTSEDSGAGELFF
TRBD1 TRBJ1-1 TRBV18 - TGTGCCAGCTCACCGGGAAAGGGGGCCGTGAACACTGAAGCTTTCTTT CASSPGKGAVNTEAFF
- TRBJ2-1 TRBV13 - TGTGCCAGCAGCTTATTCCGGGGAGGCGAACAGTTCTTC CASSLFRGGEQFF
- TRBJ2-5 TRBV29-1 - TGCAGCGTTGTACCCGGAGCGGGAGAGACCCAGTACTTC CSVVPGAGETQYF
- TRBJ2-5 TRBV9 - TGTGCCAGCAGCGTAGGAGAAGAGACCCAGTACTTC CASSVGEETQYF
- TRBJ2-1 TRBV28 - TGTGCCAGCAGGTACTACAATGAGCAGTTCTTC CASRYYNEQFF
TRBD2 TRBJ2-7 TRBV28 - TGTGCCAGCACCCTGAGCGGGACGGGTCATTACGAGCAGTACTTC CASTLSGTGHYEQYF
TRBD2 TRBJ2-7 TRBV7-2 - TGTGCCAGCAGTTCTACTAGCGGGAGGACCTACGAGCAGTACTTC CASSSTSGRTYEQYF
TRBD2 TRBJ2-3 TRBV5-1 - TGCGCCAGCAGCTCCGGGACTAGCAGCACAGATACGCAGTATTTT CASSSGTSSTDTQYF
TRBD2 TRBJ2-3 TRBV5-1 - TGCGCCAGCAGCTTGGCCTTAGCGGGGGTGGGTTACGATACGCAGTATTTT CASSLALAGVGYDTQYF
TRBD1 TRBJ2-5 TRBV28 - TGTGCCAGCAGTGACGGACAGGCCCGACAAGAGACCCAGTACTTC CASSDGQARQETQYF
TRBD1 TRBJ1-1 TRBV5-1 - TGCGCCAGCAGCTTGGAGGGACAGTATTACACTGAAGCTTTCTTT CASSLEGQYYTEAFF
- TRBJ1-1 TRBV29-1 - TGCAGCGTTGTTCACAGTATGAACACTGAAGCTTTCTTT CSVVHSMNTEAFF
- TRBJ2-6 TRBV11-1 - TGTGCCAGCAGCTTCTACTCTGGGGCCAACGTCCTGACTTTC CASSFYSGANVLTF
- TRBJ2-1 TRBV5-6 - TGTGCCAGCAGCTCCCCTAGAACCTACAATGAGCAGTTCTTC CASSSPRTYNEQFF
- TRBJ2-7 TRBV7-9 few TGTGCCAGCAGCTACAACTACGAGCAGTACTTC CASSYNYEQYF
- TRBJ2-3 TRBV9 - TGTGCCAGCAGCACCAACAGGTTAACAGCTAGCACAGATACGCAGTATTTT CASSTNRLTASTDTQYF
- TRBJ1-2 TRBV28 once TGTGCCAGCGACCCAAGGGTTGGAGGGATGGCCCCTAACTATGGCTACACCTTC CASDPRVGGMAPNYGYTF
TRBD2 TRBJ2-5 TRBV3-1/TRBV3-2 - TGTGCCAGCAGCCAGGCGGGAGGGCCGGAGGAGACCCAGTACTTC CASSQAGGPEETQYF
- TRBJ2-5 TRBV5-6 - TGTGCCAGCAGCTTGAGCGGCAGACAAGAGACCCAGTACTTC CASSLSGRQETQYF
- TRBJ1-6 TRBV5-6 - TGTGCCAGCAGCTTGGAGTTCGGGGGATCACCCCTCCACTTT CASSLEFGGSPLHF
TRBD1 TRBJ2-1 TRBV18 - TGTGCCAGCTCACCACTAGGGGGCCCCGCCAACAATGAGCAGTTCTTC CASSPLGGPANNEQFF
- TRBJ2-5 TRBV4-1 - TGCGCCAGCAGCCAGTACAGGGAGGAGACCCAGTACTTC CASSQYREETQYF
- TRBJ1-1 TRBV5-1 - TGCGCCAGCAGCGTGGCTGGCATGAACACTGAAGCTTTCTTT CASSVAGMNTEAFF
TRBD1 TRBJ2-1 TRBV6-6 - TGTGCCAGCAGGTCACCGGTCGGGACAGGGGAACAGTTCTTC CASRSPVGTGEQFF
- TRBJ1-6 TRBV5-6 - TGTGCCAGCAGCTTGCAGGGGAGCTCCTATAATTCACCCCTCCACTTT CASSLQGSSYNSPLHF
- TRBJ1-1 TRBV6-5 - TGTGCCAGCAGTCCCCAAGCGGGTCTCACTGAAGCTTTCTTT CASSPQAGLTEAFF
- TRBJ2-5 TRBV18 - TGTGCCAGCTCACCGTTCACAGGTGCTCAAGAGACCCAGTACTTC CASSPFTGAQETQYF
- TRBJ1-5 TRBV6-6 - TGTGCCAGCAGTTTCGGGACCGGGGGGCCGCCCCAGCATTTT CASSFGTGGPPQHF
TRBD1 TRBJ1-2 TRBV27 few TGTGCCAGCAGTTTGACAGGGGACCATGGCTACACCTTC CASSLTGDHGYTF
- TRBJ2-2 TRBV19 - TGTGCCAGTACCGATAGAAGCGCGGCGCTGGCCACCGGGGAGCTGTTTTTT CASTDRSAALATGELFF
TRBD2 TRBJ2-7 TRBV7-3 - TGTGCCAGCAGCTTATCCGGGGGGGTCTCCTACGAGCAGTACTTC CASSLSGGVSYEQYF
- TRBJ2-2 TRBV5-1 - TGCGCCAGCAGCGACTGGCGAAGCACGAACACCGGGGAGCTGTTTTTT CASSDWRSTNTGELFF
TRBD2 TRBJ2-2 TRBV2 - TGTGCCAGCAAACTAGCGGGAGTGAACACCGGGGAGCTGTTTTTT CASKLAGVNTGELFF
TRBD2 TRBJ2-7 TRBV4-3 - TGCGCCAGCAGCCAAGATTCGTCGGGAGGCTACGAGCAGTACTTC CASSQDSSGGYEQYF
TRBD1 TRBJ2-2 TRBV23-1 - TGCGCCAGCAACTCTTCTGTCAGGGGGCGAAGCACCGGGGAGCTGTTTTTT CASNSSVRGRSTGELFF
TRBD1 TRBJ1-1 TRBV7-9 - TGTGCCAGCAGCTTAGGGGCTGGACAGGGTGGACTTCCGGCTTTCTTT CASSLGAGQGGLPAFF
- TRBJ2-2 TRBV3-1/TRBV3-2 - TGTGCCAGCAGCCTCAGGGTCCCCGGGGAGCTGTTTTTT CASSLRVPGELFF
TRBD1 TRBJ2-3 TRBV24-1 - TGTGCCACCAGTGATAAACCAACAGGGGGCAGAACAGATACGCAGTATTTT CATSDKPTGGRTDTQYF
TRBD2 TRBJ2-3 TRBV5-1 - TGCGCCAGCAGCCCGGGGGGTAGTCGGGACACGCAGTATTTT CASSPGGSRDTQYF
TRBD1 TRBJ2-7 TRBV2 - TGTGCCAGCAGAACCGGGACAGGATACTTCGAGCAGTACTTC CASRTGTGYFEQYF
TRBD2 TRBJ2-1 TRBV27 - TGTGCCACCCAAGCTTATGGGACTAGCGGGAGTCGGGGTGAGCAGTTCTTC CATQAYGTSGSRGEQFF
TRBD1 TRBJ2-7 TRBV30 few TGTGCCTGGGGGACAGGGCGCTACGAGCAGTACTTC CAWGTGRYEQYF
- TRBJ2-7 TRBV2 - TGTGCCAGCCGGGGACATGAAACCTACGAGCAGTACTTC CASRGHETYEQYF
- TRBJ2-1 TRBV4-1 - TGCGCCAGCAGCCAAGCGAACAGGGACCGGGACAATGAGCAGTTCTTC CASSQANRDRDNEQFF
TRBD1 TRBJ2-1 TRBV7-9 - TGTGCCAGCAGCTCGGACAGGGTCTCTATCTATGAGCAGTTCTTC CASSSDRVSIYEQFF
- TRBJ2-7 TRBV28 - TGTGCCAGCATTGATGGCGGTGGCTCCTACGAGCAGTACTTC CASIDGGGSYEQYF
TRBD1 TRBJ1-1 TRBV19 - TGTGCCAGTAGTCAAGGACAGGTTTGGACTGAAGCTTTCTTT CASSQGQVWTEAFF
TRBD1 TRBJ1-5 TRBV4-1 few TGCGCCAGCAGCCAATACCCCCCGGGACAGAGCAATCAGCCCCAGCATTTT CASSQYPPGQSNQPQHF
TRBD1 TRBJ1-4 TRBV19 - TGTGCCAGTAGTTCGGGACAGGGAAGCGGAAAACTGTTTTTT CASSSGQGSGKLFF
- TRBJ1-1 TRBV3-1/TRBV3-2 once TGTGCCAGCAGCCTTATGAGGGGGGGGGAAGTGTGTAACACTGAAGCTTTCTTT CASSLMRGGEVCNTEAFF